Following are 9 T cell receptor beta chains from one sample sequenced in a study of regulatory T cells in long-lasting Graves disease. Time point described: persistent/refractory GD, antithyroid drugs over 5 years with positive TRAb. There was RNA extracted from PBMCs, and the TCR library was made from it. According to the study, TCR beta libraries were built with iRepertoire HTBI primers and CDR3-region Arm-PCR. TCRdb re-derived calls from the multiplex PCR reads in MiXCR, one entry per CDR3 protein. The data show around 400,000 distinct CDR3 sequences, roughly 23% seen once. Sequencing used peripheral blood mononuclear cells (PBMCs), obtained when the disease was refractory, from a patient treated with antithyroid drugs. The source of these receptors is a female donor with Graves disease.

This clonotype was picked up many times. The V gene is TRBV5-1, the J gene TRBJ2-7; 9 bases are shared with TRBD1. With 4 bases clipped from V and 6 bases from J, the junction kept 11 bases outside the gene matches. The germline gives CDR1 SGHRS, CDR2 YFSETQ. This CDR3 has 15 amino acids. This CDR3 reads CASSVLPGQGSEQYF. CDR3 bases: TGCGCCAGCAGCGTTCTACCGGGACAGGGAAGCGAGCAGTACTTC. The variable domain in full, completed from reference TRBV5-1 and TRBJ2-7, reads KAGVTQTPRYLIKTRGQQVTLSCSPISGHRSVSWYQQTPGQGLQFLFEYFSETQRNKGNFPGRFSGRQFSNSRSEMNVSTLELGDSALYLCASSVLPGQGSEQYFGPGTRLTVT.

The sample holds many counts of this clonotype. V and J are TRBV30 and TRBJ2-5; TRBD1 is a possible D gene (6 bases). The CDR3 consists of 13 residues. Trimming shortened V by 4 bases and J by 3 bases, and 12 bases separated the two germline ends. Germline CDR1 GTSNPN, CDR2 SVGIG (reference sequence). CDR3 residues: CAWTGQKKETQYF. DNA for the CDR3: TGTGCCTGGACAGGACAGAAAAAAGAGACCCAGTACTTC. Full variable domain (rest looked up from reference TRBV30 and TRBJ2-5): SQTIHQWPATLVQPVGSPLSLECTVEGTSNPNLYWYRQAAGRGLQLLFYSVGIGQISSEVPQNLSASRPQDRQFILSSKKLLLSDSGFYLCAWTGQKKETQYFGPGTRLLVL.

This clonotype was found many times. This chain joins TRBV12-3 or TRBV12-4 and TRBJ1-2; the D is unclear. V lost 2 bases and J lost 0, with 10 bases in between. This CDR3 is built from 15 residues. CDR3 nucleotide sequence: TGTGCCAGCAGTTTAACGAACCGGGCTAACTATGGCTACACCTTC. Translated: CASSLTNRANYGYTF.

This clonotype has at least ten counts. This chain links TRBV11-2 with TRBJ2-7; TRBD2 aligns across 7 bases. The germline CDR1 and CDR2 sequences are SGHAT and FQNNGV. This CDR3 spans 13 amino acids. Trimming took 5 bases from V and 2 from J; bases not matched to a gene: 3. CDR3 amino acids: CASSGTKTYEQYF. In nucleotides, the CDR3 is TGTGCCAGCAGCGGGACTAAGACCTACGAGCAGTACTTC.

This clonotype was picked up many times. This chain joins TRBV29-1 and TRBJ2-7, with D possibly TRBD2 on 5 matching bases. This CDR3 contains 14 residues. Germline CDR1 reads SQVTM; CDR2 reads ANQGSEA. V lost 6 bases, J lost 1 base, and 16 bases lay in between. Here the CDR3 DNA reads TGCAGCGTGCCGGACTCATCTTCTTCCTACGAGCAGTACTTC. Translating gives CSVPDSSSSYEQYF.

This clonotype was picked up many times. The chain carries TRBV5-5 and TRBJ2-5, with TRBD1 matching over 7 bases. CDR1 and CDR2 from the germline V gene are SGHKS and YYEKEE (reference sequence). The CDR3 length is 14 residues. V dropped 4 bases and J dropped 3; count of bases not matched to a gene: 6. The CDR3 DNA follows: TGTGCCAGCAGCCTACAGGGGTTCGAAGAGACCCAGTACTTC. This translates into CASSLQGFEETQYF.

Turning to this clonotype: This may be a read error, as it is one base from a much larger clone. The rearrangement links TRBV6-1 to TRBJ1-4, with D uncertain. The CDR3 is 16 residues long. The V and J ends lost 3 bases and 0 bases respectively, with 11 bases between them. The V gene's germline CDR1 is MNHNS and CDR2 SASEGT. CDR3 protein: CASSDSNPATNEKLFF. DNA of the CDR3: TGTGCCAGCAGTGACAGCAACCCTGCAACTAATGAAAAACTGTTTTTT.

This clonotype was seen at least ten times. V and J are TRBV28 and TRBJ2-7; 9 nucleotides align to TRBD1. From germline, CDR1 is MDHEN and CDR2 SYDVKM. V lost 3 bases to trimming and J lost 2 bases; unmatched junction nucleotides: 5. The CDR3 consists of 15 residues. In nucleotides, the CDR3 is TGTGCCAGCAGTTTTCTAGGGACAGGGACCTACGAGCAGTACTTC. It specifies CASSFLGTGTYEQYF.

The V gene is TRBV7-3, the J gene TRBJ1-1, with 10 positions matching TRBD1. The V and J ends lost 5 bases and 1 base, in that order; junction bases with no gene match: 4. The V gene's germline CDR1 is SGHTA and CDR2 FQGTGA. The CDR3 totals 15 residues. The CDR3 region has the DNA TGTGCCAGCAGCACGACAGGGGGCGGGAACACTGAAGCTTTCTTT. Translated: CASSTTGGGNTEAFF.